These T cell receptor beta chains were read from a single sample in a study of blood T cell repertoires in COVID-19. Clones were sequenced by immunoSEQ multiplex PCR, and TCRdb holds only the in-frame ones, with some missing. The sample shows 190,000 or so clones, roughly four fifths of them seen only once. The sequenced sample consisted of PBMCs or T cells enriched from blood (not recorded which). These receptors all come from a man aged 40-50 years who had recovered from COVID-19. The CDR3 runs from the conserved cysteine through the conserved F or W. The order of the fields is D gene, J gene, CDR3 length, V gene, clone size, CDR3 DNA, CDR3 protein. The D gene is left open where the match is weak. Clone size appears in some rows only: once, few, many, or a class for an expanded clone.

D: TRBD1
J: TRBJ2-2
length: 18
V: TRBV18
size: few
DNA: TGTGCCAGCTCACCAAACCCGCGGACAGGGACGGAAACCGGGGAGCTGTTTTTT
CDR3: CASSPNPRTGTETGELFF

D: .
J: TRBJ2-7
length: 15
V: TRBV7-2
size: .
DNA: TGTGCCAGCAGCTTAGCGGGCCCCGGGGGTTACGAGCAGTACTTC
CDR3: CASSLAGPGGYEQYF

D: .
J: TRBJ2-2
length: 12
V: TRBV18
size: .
DNA: TGTGCCAGCTCACGACTTACCCGGGAGCTGTTTTTT
CDR3: CASSRLTRELFF

D: .
J: TRBJ2-3
length: 17
V: TRBV7-2
size: once
DNA: TGTGCCAGCAGCTCGAGTTCGGCGGGATGGGGCACAGATACGCAGTATTTT
CDR3: CASSSSSAGWGTDTQYF

D: .
J: TRBJ2-3
length: 13
V: TRBV11-2
size: .
DNA: TGTGCCAGCAGCTTTTCCAGATTGGATACGCAGTATTTT
CDR3: CASSFSRLDTQYF

D: .
J: TRBJ2-2
length: 16
V: TRBV7-2
size: .
DNA: TGTGCCAGCAGCTTAGTAGGGGCCTCGTCCACCGGGGAGCTGTTTTTT
CDR3: CASSLVGASSTGELFF

D: TRBD1
J: TRBJ2-5
length: 15
V: TRBV19
size: few
DNA: TGTGCCAGTAGTATGAAAAGGGGGACAGTCGAGACCCAGTACTTC
CDR3: CASSMKRGTVETQYF

D: .
J: TRBJ2-3
length: 17
V: TRBV19
size: .
DNA: TGTGCCAGTAGTATAGGAGCGGACTTCGGACTCACAGATACGCAGTATTTT
CDR3: CASSIGADFGLTDTQYF

D: .
J: TRBJ1-1
length: 14
V: TRBV21-1
size: .
DNA: TGTGCCCTAAGAGGACCCCCAGGGGGAACTGAAGCTTTCTTT
CDR3: CALRGPPGGTEAFF

D: .
J: TRBJ1-1
length: 14
V: TRBV27
size: .
DNA: TGTGCCAGCAAAACCCGAGGGGGGGGCACTGAAGCTTTCTTT
CDR3: CASKTRGGGTEAFF

D: .
J: TRBJ1-6
length: 14
V: TRBV3-1/TRBV3-2
size: .
DNA: TGTGCCAGCAGCCAAGAGGGGTGGGGGGACCCCCTCCACTTT
CDR3: CASSQEGWGDPLHF

D: TRBD2
J: TRBJ2-7
length: 14
V: TRBV11-2
size: .
DNA: TGTGCCAGCAGCTCGGAGACTAGCGGTTACGAGCAGTACTTC
CDR3: CASSSETSGYEQYF

D: .
J: TRBJ1-1
length: 15
V: TRBV6-5
size: .
DNA: TGTGCCAGCAGAGGAAGGACATCCCCGAACACTGAAGCTTTCTTT
CDR3: CASRGRTSPNTEAFF

D: .
J: TRBJ2-1
length: 15
V: TRBV28
size: .
DNA: TGTGCCAGCAGTCCTTTGACACCCTCCTACAATGAGCAGTTCTTC
CDR3: CASSPLTPSYNEQFF

D: TRBD2
J: TRBJ2-3
length: 16
V: TRBV27
size: few
DNA: TGTGCCAGCACCCCGGGATGGGCGGGAGACACAGATACGCAGTATTTT
CDR3: CASTPGWAGDTDTQYF

D: .
J: TRBJ2-7
length: 13
V: TRBV3-1/TRBV3-2
size: .
DNA: TGTGCCAGCAGCCACGGACACGGATACGAGCAGTACTTC
CDR3: CASSHGHGYEQYF

D: .
J: TRBJ1-6
length: 14
V: TRBV5-1
size: .
DNA: TGCGCCAGCAGCGGAGAACTGTATAATTCACCCCTCCACTTT
CDR3: CASSGELYNSPLHF

D: .
J: TRBJ1-1
length: 16
V: TRBV4-1
size: few
DNA: TGCGCCAGCAGCCAAGATCCCTCAGGGGTCGGCACTGAAGCTTTCTTT
CDR3: CASSQDPSGVGTEAFF

D: .
J: TRBJ1-1
length: 13
V: TRBV5-1
size: once
DNA: TGCGCCAGCAGCTTTGACATAAACACTGAAGCTTTCTTT
CDR3: CASSFDINTEAFF

D: .
J: TRBJ2-7
length: 15
V: TRBV28
size: .
DNA: TGTGCCAGCAGACTTGGACAGAGAATCTCCTACGAGCAGTACTTC
CDR3: CASRLGQRISYEQYF

D: TRBD2
J: TRBJ2-3
length: 15
V: TRBV2
size: .
DNA: TGTGCCAGCAGCCGACTAGCGGGAAGCACAGATACGCAGTATTTT
CDR3: CASSRLAGSTDTQYF

D: TRBD1
J: TRBJ1-4
length: 15
V: TRBV28
size: few
DNA: TGTGCCAGCAGTTCTCCACAGGGGGCGCAAGAAAAACTGTTTTTT
CDR3: CASSSPQGAQEKLFF

D: .
J: TRBJ2-3
length: 13
V: TRBV24-1
size: .
DNA: TGTGCCACCGCGGAGGGTGTAACAGATACGCAGTATTTT
CDR3: CATAEGVTDTQYF

D: .
J: TRBJ1-2
length: 14
V: TRBV28
size: .
DNA: TGTGCCAGCAAACCCCTAGTACGCCGCTATGGCTACACCTTC
CDR3: CASKPLVRRYGYTF

D: .
J: TRBJ1-4
length: 14
V: TRBV7-2
size: .
DNA: TGTGCCAGCAGCTTACATTCAACTAATGAAAAACTGTTTTTT
CDR3: CASSLHSTNEKLFF

D: TRBD1
J: TRBJ2-7
length: 15
V: TRBV6-1
size: .
DNA: TGTGCCAGCAGTGACGGGACAGGGCCCGTAGACGAGCAGTACTTC
CDR3: CASSDGTGPVDEQYF

D: TRBD1
J: TRBJ2-1
length: 12
V: TRBV3-1/TRBV3-2
size: .
DNA: TGTGCCAGCAGCCACGACTACAGGGGACAGTTCTTC
CDR3: CASSHDYRGQFF

D: TRBD1
J: TRBJ2-2
length: 18
V: TRBV10-3
size: once
DNA: TGTGCCATCAGTGGAGGACCGGGACAGAACACTAACGAGGGGGAGCTGTTTTTT
CDR3: CAISGGPGQNTNEGELFF

D: .
J: TRBJ1-5
length: 13
V: TRBV11-2
size: .
DNA: TGTGCCAGCAGCTTTAACCGGGGTCAGCCCCAGCATTTT
CDR3: CASSFNRGQPQHF

D: .
J: TRBJ1-1
length: 14
V: TRBV5-4
size: few
DNA: TGTGCCAGCAGCTATGACAGGCTGAACACTGAAGCTTTCTTT
CDR3: CASSYDRLNTEAFF

D: TRBD2
J: TRBJ2-1
length: 14
V: TRBV11-2
size: .
DNA: TGTGCCAGCAGCTTGGGTCCTAGCGGGAGTGGACAGTTCTTC
CDR3: CASSLGPSGSGQFF

D: TRBD2
J: TRBJ2-1
length: 16
V: TRBV5-1
size: .
DNA: TGCGCCAGCAGCTTGACAGCGGGAGGGCCAGGAAGTGAGCAGTTCTTC
CDR3: CASSLTAGGPGSEQFF

D: .
J: TRBJ1-1
length: 13
V: TRBV2
size: .
DNA: TGTGCCAGCAGAGTGTCTCAGGAAACTGAAGCTTTCTTT
CDR3: CASRVSQETEAFF

D: TRBD2
J: TRBJ2-7
length: 15
V: TRBV6-1
size: .
DNA: TGTGCCAGCAGTGAAGCGGCGGGGGTTTGGTACGAGCAGTACTTC
CDR3: CASSEAAGVWYEQYF